This TCR beta chain came from a study of cytomegalovirus exposure and HLA in healthy donors. Study conclusions and caveats: The dataset shows that most TCR sequences were rare, while some public TCRs occurred in many donors. Cytomegalovirus status was reportedly diagnosed by the classifier with high sensitivity and specificity. The study designated 160 or so TCR beta chains cytomegalovirus-associated.

The CDR3 sequence is 15 residues long. V was clipped by 4 bases and J by 2 bases; unmatched bases: 8. Germline CDR1 is SGHNT and CDR2 is YENEEA. Sequencing used immunoSEQ multiplex PCR; TCRdb keeps in-frame clones, though not all of them. The sample lists 190,000 or so clones, about 80% occurring once. Notes on this clone: The antigen is not known.

This TCR was recovered from a woman in her late teens or twenties in good health and CMV-seropositive. Sequencing was done on a sample of PBMCs. The rearrangement links TRBV11-3 to TRBJ2-7, with 7 bases fitting TRBD1. In DNA, the CDR3 is TGTGCCAGCAGCTGGGCGACAGGGAGCGCCTACGAGCAGTACTTC. Translating gives CASSWATGSAYEQYF.